The entry below gives a single T cell receptor beta chain sequence along with its context. Its cognate antigen is unknown. This sample stems from a study of cytomegalovirus exposure and HLA in healthy donors. Whole-study results and caveats: Over 150 TCR beta chains were listed as cytomegalovirus-associated.

The table came from immunoSEQ multiplex PCR; TCRdb's copy has only in-frame clones and leaves some out. The repertoire has tens of thousands of clones, approximately 90% of them found once; the top ten carry around 2.1%. Sequencing was done on a sample of PBMCs. This receptor was taken from a man aged 30 to 39 in good health and CMV-seronegative.

The CDR3 reads CASSLPPPTDYEQYF. As DNA, the CDR3 is TGTGCCAGCAGCTTACCCCCACCGACAGACTACGAGCAGTACTTC. The chain links TRBV7-9 to TRBJ2-7; perhaps TRBD1 as D (5 bases). There are 15 residues in the CDR3. From germline, CDR1 is SEHNR and CDR2 FQNEAQ (reference sequence). V dropped 2 bases and J dropped 3 bases, with 14 bases sitting between them.